This entry lists 7 T cell receptor beta chains sequenced from one sample in a study of graft-versus-host responses after intestinal transplantation. The assay was immunoSEQ multiplex PCR, and TCRdb's table has in-frame clones only and misses some. The top ten clones hold about 0.18% of a sample with more than 95,000 clones, 90% of them seen once. No antigens are known for them. Sample: unstimulated CD4+ T cells sorted from spleen or lymph node cells, taken before intestinal transplant. The receptors come from a human donor who received an intestinal transplant.

The rearrangement joins TRBV27 to TRBJ1-1, with TRBD1 identical over 11 bases. The CDR3 length is 14 residues. The ends lost 9 bases at V and 4 bases at J; junction bases unmatched: 7. Germline CDR1 MNHEY, CDR2 SMNVEV (reference sequence). The CDR3 DNA follows: TGTGCCAGTAGGGGACAGGGGGAGGGCACTGAAGCTTTCTTT. Translation gives CASRGQGEGTEAFF.

The chain has TRBV19 and TRBJ1-2, with 9 bases identical to TRBD1. The CDR3 is made up of 13 amino acids. Germline V gene data show CDR1 as LNHDA and CDR2 as SQIVND (reference sequence). V shed 5 bases, J shed 7 bases, and the junction held 5 bases outside the gene matches. For the CDR3, the DNA is TGTGCCAGTAGTGTGGACAGGGGTGGTGGCTACACCTTC. It translates to CASSVDRGGGYTF.

The genes are TRBV6-5 and TRBJ2-7, with 10 bases aligning to TRBD1. Germline V gene sequence: CDR1 MNHEY, CDR2 SVGAGI. V lost 6 bases and J lost 7; bases outside the gene matches: 9. The CDR3 spans 14 residues. The CDR3 nucleotides read TGTGCCAGCAGGAACGACAGGGGGCTAGGTGAGCAGTACTTC. Encoded protein: CASRNDRGLGEQYF.

The rearrangement uses TRBV5-6 and TRBJ2-1; a weak D match, TRBD1 (6 bases). CDR1 and CDR2 from the germline V gene are SGHDT and YYEEEE. Trimming took 5 bases from V and 7 from J, leaving 16 bases between them. This CDR3 comprises 14 residues. CDR3 nucleotides: TGTGCCAGCAGTCAATACAGGGTCCGGAATGAGCAGTTCTTC. Amino acid sequence: CASSQYRVRNEQFF.

The chain recombines TRBV25-1 with TRBJ1-2; D perhaps matches TRBD1 (6 bases). The CDR3 has 14 residues. V shed 7 bases and J shed 7 bases, with 19 bases lying between them. Germline V lookup: CDR1 MGHDK, CDR2 SYGVNS. CDR3 sequence reads: CASTLTGTRAGYTF. Written as DNA, the CDR3 is TGTGCCAGCACCTTAACCGGGACAAGGGCTGGCTACACCTTC.

The chain joins TRBV19 to TRBJ2-7; TRBD1 aligns across 7 bases. J was trimmed by 6 bases and V by 7 bases; bases with no gene match: 9. The CDR3 loop spans 13 amino acids. Per the germline V gene, CDR1 is LNHDA and CDR2 is SQIVND (reference sequence). CDR3 DNA: TGTGCCAGTACTTCTAGGGGGCCAGGCGAGCAGTACTTC. Translation: CASTSRGPGEQYF.

The genes are TRBV6-1 and TRBJ2-7; 11 nucleotides agree with TRBD2. The V and J ends lost 6 bases and 1 base, in that order; junction bases with no gene match: 5. From germline, CDR1 is MNHNS and CDR2 SASEGT. The CDR3 totals 15 residues. Here the CDR3 DNA reads TGTGCCAGCAGGACGGGACTAGCGGTTTCCTACGAGCAGTACTTC. Translated, it gives CASRTGLAVSYEQYF.